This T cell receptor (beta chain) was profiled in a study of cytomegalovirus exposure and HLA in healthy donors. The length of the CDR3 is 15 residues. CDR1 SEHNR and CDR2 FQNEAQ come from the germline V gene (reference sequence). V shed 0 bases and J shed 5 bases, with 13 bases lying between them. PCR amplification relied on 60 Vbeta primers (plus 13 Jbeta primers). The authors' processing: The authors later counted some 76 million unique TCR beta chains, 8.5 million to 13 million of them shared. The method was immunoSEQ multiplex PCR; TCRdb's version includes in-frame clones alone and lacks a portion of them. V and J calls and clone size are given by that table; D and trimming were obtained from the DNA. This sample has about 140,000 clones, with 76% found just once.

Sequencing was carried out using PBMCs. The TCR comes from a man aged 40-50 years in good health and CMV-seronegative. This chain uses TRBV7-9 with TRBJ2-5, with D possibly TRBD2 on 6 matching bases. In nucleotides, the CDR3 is TGTGCCAGCAGCTTAGCGAGGGGTAGCGGTGAGACCCAGTACTTC. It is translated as CASSLARGSGETQYF.